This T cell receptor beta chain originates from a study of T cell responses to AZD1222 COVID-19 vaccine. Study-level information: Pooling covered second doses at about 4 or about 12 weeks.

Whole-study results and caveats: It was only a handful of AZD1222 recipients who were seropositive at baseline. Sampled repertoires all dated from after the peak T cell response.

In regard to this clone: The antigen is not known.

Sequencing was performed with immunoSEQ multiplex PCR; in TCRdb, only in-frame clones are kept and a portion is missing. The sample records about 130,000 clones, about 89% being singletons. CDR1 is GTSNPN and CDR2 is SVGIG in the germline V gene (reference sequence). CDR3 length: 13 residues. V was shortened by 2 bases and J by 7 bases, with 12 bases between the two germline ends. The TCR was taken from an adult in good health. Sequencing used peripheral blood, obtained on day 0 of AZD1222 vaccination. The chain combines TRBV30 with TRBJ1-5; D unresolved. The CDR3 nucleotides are TGTGCCTGGAGTCCCGCCGCTGTCCAGCCCCAGCATTTT. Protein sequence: CAWSPAAVQPQHF. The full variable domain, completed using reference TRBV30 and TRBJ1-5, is SQTIHQWPATLVQPVGSPLSLECTVEGTSNPNLYWYRQAAGRGLQLLFYSVGIGQISSEVPQNLSASRPQDRQFILSSKKLLLSDSGFYLCAWSPAAVQPQHFGDGTRLSIL.